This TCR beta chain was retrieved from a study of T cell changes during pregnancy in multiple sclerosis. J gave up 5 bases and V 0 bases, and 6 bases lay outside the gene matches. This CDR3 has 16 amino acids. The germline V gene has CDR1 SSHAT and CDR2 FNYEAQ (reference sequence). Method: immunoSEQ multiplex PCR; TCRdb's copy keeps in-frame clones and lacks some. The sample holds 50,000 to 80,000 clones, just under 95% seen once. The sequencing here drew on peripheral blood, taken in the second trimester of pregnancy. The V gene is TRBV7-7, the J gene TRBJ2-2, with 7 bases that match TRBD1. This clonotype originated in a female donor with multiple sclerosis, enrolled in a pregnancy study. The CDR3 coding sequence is TGTGCCAGCAGCTTAGCCGGACAGGTTTGGACCGGGGAGCTGTTTTTT. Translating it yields CASSLAGQVWTGELFF.